These 9 T cell receptor beta chains were sequenced from one sample in a study of shared clonotypes between healthy human individuals. Produced via immunoSEQ multiplex PCR; TCRdb's table is partial and in-frame only. Among about 480,000 clones listed, 75% to 80% were seen once. The sequenced sample was PBMCs. The receptors were gathered from a woman aged 40 to 55 in good health. Some clones in this sample may be carry-over from other donors' samples.

The chain combines TRBV6-1 with TRBJ2-2, with D hard to call. Trimming cost V 7 bases and J 4 bases, with 13 bases left between them. There are 14 residues in the CDR3. Germline V gives CDR1 MNHNS, CDR2 SASEGT. CDR3: CASTPVATTGELFF. As DNA, the CDR3 is TGTGCCAGCACCCCAGTAGCTACCACCGGGGAGCTGTTTTTT.

V gene TRBV6-1 combines with J gene TRBJ1-2; the D is unclear. This CDR3 contains 15 residues. CDR1 MNHNS and CDR2 SASEGT come from the germline V gene. V shed 0 bases and J shed 3 bases, with 11 bases lying between them. The CDR3 DNA reads TGTGCCAGCAGTGAAGCTGGGCCGGGGTACTATGGCTACACCTTC. This gives the protein CASSEAGPGYYGYTF.

The V and J genes are TRBV5-1 and TRBJ2-2; tentatively, D is TRBD1 (6 bases). CDR1 and CDR2 from the germline V gene are SGHRS and YFSETQ. Trimming stripped 1 base from V and 6 bases from J, with 10 bases between. The CDR3 runs to 14 residues. The CDR3 reads CASSLTGRAGELFF. CDR3 sequence (DNA): TGCGCCAGCAGCTTGACAGGGAGAGCCGGGGAGCTGTTTTTT.

The chain joins TRBV28 to TRBJ2-7; possible D gene TRBD1, 6 bases. Trimming pared 7 bases from V and 5 bases from J, leaving 18 bases between. Germline CDR1 reads MDHEN; CDR2 reads SYDVKM. The length of the CDR3 is 14 residues. The CDR3 region is CASIKGDLGNEQYF. The CDR3 coding sequence is TGTGCCAGCATCAAGGGGGATCTGGGAAACGAGCAGTACTTC.

The V and J genes are TRBV9 and TRBJ2-3; 8 bases are shared with TRBD1. Looked up from germline, CDR1 is SGDLS and CDR2 is YYNGEE. The CDR3 length is 16 residues. The V and J ends lost 0 bases and 5 bases, in that order; junction bases with no gene match: 8. This chain's CDR3 is CASSVGPGGLVDTQYF. The CDR3 coding sequence is TGTGCCAGCAGCGTAGGGCCAGGGGGCCTGGTAGATACGCAGTATTTT.

The rearrangement joins TRBV15 to TRBJ2-4, with a tentative D call TRBD1 (5 bases). The CDR3 has 15 residues. Germline CDR1 and CDR2: LNHNV and YYDKDF (reference sequence). Trimming stripped 0 bases from V and 7 bases from J, with 13 bases between. CDR3 DNA: TGTGCCACCAGCAGAGATGGCCAGGGCTTTAACATTCAGTACTTC. Encoded protein: CATSRDGQGFNIQYF.

The genes are TRBV4-2 and TRBJ2-3, with 10 bases matching TRBD2. CDR3 length: 19 residues. CDR1 is LGHNA and CDR2 is YNFKEQ in the germline V gene. J gave up 4 bases and V 0 bases, and 13 bases lay outside the gene matches. CDR3 region: CASSQERSRASGSPDTQYF. The CDR3 nucleotides are TGTGCCAGCAGCCAAGAACGCAGCAGGGCTAGCGGGAGCCCAGATACGCAGTATTTT.

The gene calls are TRBV5-1 and TRBJ2-7; possible D gene TRBD1, 6 bases. Germline CDR1 is SGHRS and CDR2 is YFSETQ. Trimming took 0 bases from V and 4 from J, leaving 14 bases between them. The CDR3 totals 15 residues. The CDR3 DNA sequence: TGCGCCAGCAGCTTGGACAGGGTTAGAGTATACGAGCAGTACTTC. Its protein product is CASSLDRVRVYEQYF. The complete variable domain, with remaining parts taken from reference TRBV5-1 and TRBJ2-7, reads KAGVTQTPRYLIKTRGQQVTLSCSPISGHRSVSWYQQTPGQGLQFLFEYFSETQRNKGNFPGRFSGRQFSNSRSEMNVSTLELGDSALYLCASSLDRVRVYEQYFGPGTRLTVT.

This chain links TRBV6-5 with TRBJ2-7; 7 positions match TRBD1. Germline CDR1 reads MNHEY; CDR2 reads SVGAGI. This CDR3 has 14 amino acids. Losses at the gene ends were 6 bases for V and 2 bases for J; bases not matched to a gene: 7. The CDR3 spells CASRDPQGAYEQYF. The DNA for the CDR3 is TGTGCCAGCAGGGACCCCCAGGGGGCCTACGAGCAGTACTTC.